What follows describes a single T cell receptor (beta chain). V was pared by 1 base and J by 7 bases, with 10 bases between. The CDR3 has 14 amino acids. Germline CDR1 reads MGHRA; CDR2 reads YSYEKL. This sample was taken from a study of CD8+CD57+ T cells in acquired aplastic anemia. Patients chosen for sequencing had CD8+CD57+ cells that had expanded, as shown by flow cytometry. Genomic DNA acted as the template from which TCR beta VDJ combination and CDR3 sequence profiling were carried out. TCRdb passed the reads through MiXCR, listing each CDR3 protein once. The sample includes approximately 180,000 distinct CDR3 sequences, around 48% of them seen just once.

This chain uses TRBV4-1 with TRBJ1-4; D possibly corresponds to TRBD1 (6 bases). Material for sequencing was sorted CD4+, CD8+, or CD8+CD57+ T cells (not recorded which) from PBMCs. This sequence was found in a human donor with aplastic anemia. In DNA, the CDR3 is TGCGCCAGCAGCCAAGGAGGGGGTGGTGAAAAACTGTTTTTT. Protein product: CASSQGGGGEKLFF.